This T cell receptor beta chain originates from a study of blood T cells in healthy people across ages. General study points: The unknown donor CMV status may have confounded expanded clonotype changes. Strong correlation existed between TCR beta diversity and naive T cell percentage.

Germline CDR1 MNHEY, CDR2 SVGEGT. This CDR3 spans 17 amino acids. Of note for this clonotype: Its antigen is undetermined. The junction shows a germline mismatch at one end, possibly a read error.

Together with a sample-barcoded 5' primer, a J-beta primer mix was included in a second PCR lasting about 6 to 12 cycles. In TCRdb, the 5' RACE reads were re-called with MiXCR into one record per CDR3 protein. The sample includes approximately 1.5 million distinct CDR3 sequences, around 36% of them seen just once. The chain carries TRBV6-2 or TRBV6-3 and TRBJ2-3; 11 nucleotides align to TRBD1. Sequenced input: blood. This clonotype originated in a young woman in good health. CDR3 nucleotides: TGTGCCAGCTGTTATTTTGCGGCGGGACAGGGGGAAGTAACGCAGTATTTT. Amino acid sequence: CASCYFAAGQGEVTQYF.